This T cell receptor (beta chain) was retrieved from a study of T-cell memory formation after mild COVID-19. Study-level information: Each donor largely had its own TCR clusters. Study-wide points: Later expanders leaned CD4+, whereas day 15 to 85 contracting clones were balanced CD4/CD8. Most CD4+ clones that shrank were in CM and EM, while CD8+ ones turned up in EMRA.

Comment on this clonotype: Its antigen is not identified.

Germline-derived CDR1 and CDR2 are SGHAT and FQNNGV. Trimming at V came to 5 bases and at J to 8 bases, leaving 10 bases not matched to a gene. This CDR3 spans 15 amino acids. Barcoded TCR alpha and TCR beta cDNA libraries with UMIs came from 5'RACE using constant-segment primers. TCRdb reanalysed the 5' RACE reads using MiXCR and keeps one entry per CDR3 protein. The repertoire holds about half a million distinct CDR3 sequences, with roughly 18% as singletons. Sample: PBMCs or a T cell subset sorted from them (not recorded which). The TCR was taken from an adult woman who had mild COVID-19 (a few samples of this study predate the infection). Cell type and time point are not known. The chain joins TRBV11-2 to TRBJ2-1, with TRBD1 matching over 9 bases. CDR3 nucleotides: TGTGCCAGCAGCCCCCCCGGGACAGGGAGGGATGAGCAGTTCTTC. Translated, it gives CASSPPGTGRDEQFF.